A single sample gave rise to the 31 T cell receptor beta chains below, sequenced in a study of spatial heterogeneity in lung cancer. Study findings and constraints: Counts of expanded intratumoral alpha and beta TCRs tracked tumor mutation counts.

In TCRdb, the 5' RACE reads were re-called with MiXCR into one record per CDR3 protein. The sample contains under 14,000 distinct CDR3 sequences, 7.9% of which appear only once. No antigen is known for these receptors. Time point: sample taken at primary tumor resection. The source material was lung tumor tissue, sampled at surgery. The receptors here all came from a female donor with early-stage non-small cell lung cancer.

Many counts were recorded for this clonotype. Since the library was made to target alpha chains, this beta chain is a stray read and its abundance is not meaningful. This chain links TRBV7-9 with TRBJ2-3; D is perhaps TRBD2 (6 bases). Germline-derived CDR1 and CDR2 are SEHNR and FQNEAQ (reference sequence). V was cut by 8 bases and J by 5 bases, with 17 bases left in between. The CDR3 runs to 14 residues. CDR3: CASPLGGVVDTQYF. The CDR3 DNA is TGTGCCAGCCCCCTCGGAGGGGTTGTAGATACGCAGTATTTT.

Turning to this clonotype: Being one base from a much bigger clone, this may be a read error. This beta chain represents an off-target read in a library built for alpha chains; its size is of limited meaning. The chain joins TRBV6-4 to TRBJ2-2; D ambiguous. The germline CDR1 and CDR2 sequences are MRHNA and SNTAGT. Trimming removed 0 bases from V and 3 bases from J, with 2 bases in between. The length of the CDR3 is 13 residues. CDR3 coding DNA: TGTGCCAGCAGTGACTCGGACACCGGGGAGCTGTTTTTT. Protein product: CASSDSDTGELFF.

This clonotype showed up many times. In a library made to pick up alpha chains, this beta chain is a stray read with a size that means little. The chain combines TRBV2 with TRBJ1-2, with a tentative D call TRBD1 (5 bases). This CDR3 contains 14 residues. CDR1 and CDR2 (germline): SNHLY, FYNNEI. Between the trimmed V and J ends, which lost 6 bases and 6 bases, there was a span of 17 bases. CDR3 DNA sequence: TGTGCCAGCAGCGAGAACCCAGAGGGACATGGCTACACCTTC. Protein product: CASSENPEGHGYTF.

Ten or more counts support this clonotype. With the library built for alpha chains, this beta chain is off target and its frequency is not meaningful. This sequence joins TRBV20-1 and TRBJ2-7, with 7 bases fitting TRBD1. Germline lookup yields CDR1 DFQATT and CDR2 SNEGSKA (reference sequence). V lost 6 bases, J lost 2 bases, and 10 bases stayed unmatched. The CDR3 runs 14 residues. The CDR3 reads CSAGGGQETYEQYF. CDR3 in DNA: TGCAGTGCAGGGGGCGGACAGGAGACCTACGAGCAGTACTTC.

This clonotype was seen at least ten times. Since it is a stray read in a library aimed at alpha chains, this beta chain has a size that is not meaningful. This sequence joins TRBV19 and TRBJ2-7; D is ambiguous. V was cut by 3 bases and J by 8 bases, with 17 bases left in between. The CDR3 extends over 14 amino acids. The germline V gene encodes CDR1 LNHDA and CDR2 SQIVND (reference sequence). CDR3 DNA: TGTGCCAGTAGTATGACGGATAGTCCTACGCAGCAGTACTTC. This gives the protein CASSMTDSPTQQYF.

This clonotype ranks as medium-sized. With the library built for alpha chains, this beta chain is off target and its frequency is not meaningful. This chain connects TRBV12-3 or TRBV12-4 to TRBJ1-2; D ambiguous. The V and J ends lost 5 bases and 7 bases respectively, with 14 bases between them. The CDR3 contains 13 residues. CDR3 bases: TGTGCCAGCAGTCCAGCGGGGTTGGGTGGCTACACCTTC. Translation: CASSPAGLGGYTF.

By sample share, this clonotype is medium-sized. A library prepared for alpha chains yielded this beta chain as an off-target read; its size is of little meaning. V is TRBV7-8 and J is TRBJ2-5; TRBD2 matches 10 bases. Germline loops: CDR1 SGHVS, CDR2 FQNEAQ. CDR3 length: 18 residues. The V segment lost 5 bases and the J segment 7 bases; nucleotides outside the gene matches: 19. The DNA of the CDR3 is TGTGCCAGCAGCACCCAGACTAGCGGGCCTAATTCTTTTAGGACCCAGTACTTC. It yields the protein CASSTQTSGPNSFRTQYF.

For this clonotype: In a library made to pick up alpha chains, this beta chain is a stray read with a size that means little. This CDR3 reads CSAPITDTQYF. DNA for the CDR3: TGCAGTGCTCCAATCACAGATACGCAGTATTTT. J is TRBJ2-3 and V is TRBV20-1; D gene unclear. V shed 5 bases and J shed 2 bases, with 5 bases lying between them. Germline V gene lookup returns CDR1 DFQATT and CDR2 SNEGSKA (reference sequence). The CDR3 covers 11 residues.

This clonotype ranks as medium-sized (0.01 to 0.1%). Within a library made for alpha chains, this beta chain is off target, and its count is uninformative. The chain uses TRBV29-1 and TRBJ2-7, with 8 bases lining up with TRBD2. Germline assignment: CDR1 SQVTM and CDR2 ANQGSEA. This CDR3 is 12 amino acids long. Unmatched junction bases numbered 3, after V lost 4 bases and J lost 4 bases. CDR3 DNA sequence: TGCAGCGTTGCCCCTAGCGGGTACGAGCAGTACTTC. Amino acid sequence: CSVAPSGYEQYF.

This clonotype came up many times. A library prepared for alpha chains yielded this beta chain as an off-target read; its size is of little meaning. The chain uses TRBV6-1 and TRBJ2-1; no clear D. This CDR3 comprises 12 residues. The germline V gene has CDR1 MNHNS and CDR2 SASEGT. Trimming took off 1 base at V and 8 bases at J, with 6 bases between the two ends. The CDR3 DNA reads as TGTGCCAGCAGTGAAGAGGGCTATGAGCAGTTCTTC. It is translated as CASSEEGYEQFF.

Concerning this clonotype itself: For a library built for alpha chains, this beta chain is a stray read; little rests on its size. This chain links TRBV10-3 with TRBJ2-3; 10 bases line up with TRBD2. The CDR3 length is 18 residues. Germline lookup yields CDR1 ENHRY and CDR2 SYGVKD. The V gene end was trimmed by 6 bases and the J gene end by 5 bases; junction bases not matched to a gene: 17. CDR3 sequence reads: CAISPGSSGGNRGDTQYF. The CDR3 nucleotides are TGTGCCATCAGCCCCGGATCTAGCGGGGGAAATCGGGGAGATACGCAGTATTTT.

This clonotype was recorded many times. This beta chain represents an off-target read in a library built for alpha chains; its size is of limited meaning. The chain combines TRBV4-1 with TRBJ1-3; tentative D call: TRBD1 (6 bases). Trimming took 2 bases from V and 0 from J, leaving 11 bases between them. In germline, CDR1 is MGHRA, CDR2 YSYEKL. The CDR3 has 16 amino acids. Here the CDR3 DNA reads TGCGCCAGCAGCCAACTGGGGGCCTCCTCTGGAAACACCATATATTTT. Translated: CASSQLGASSGNTIYF.

This clonotype qualifies as medium-sized (0.01 to 0.1%). This beta chain appears as a stray read in a library generated for alpha chains; its size is not informative. CDR3 protein: CASSQDRGLTEAFF. In DNA form, the CDR3 reads TGTGCCAGCAGCCAAGACAGGGGATTGACTGAAGCTTTCTTT. V is TRBV3-1 and J is TRBJ1-1, with TRBD1 as a possible D gene (6 bases). This CDR3 is built from 14 residues. V was cut by 0 bases and J by 5 bases, with 10 bases left in between. Germline V gives CDR1 LGHDT, CDR2 YNNKEL (reference sequence).

This clonotype has just a few counts. This beta chain is off target for a library built for alpha chains, so its abundance means little. The chain employs TRBV4-2 and TRBJ2-5, with unresolved D. Germline V gene data show CDR1 as LGHNA and CDR2 as YNFKEQ. V was shortened by 0 bases and J by 4 bases, with 6 bases between the two germline ends. There are 13 residues in the CDR3. CDR3 sequence reads: CASSQDHRETQYF. The CDR3 DNA follows: TGTGCCAGCAGCCAAGATCACCGAGAGACCCAGTACTTC.

This clonotype appeared many times. This beta chain turned up in a library designed for alpha chains; as an off-target read, its abundance says little. This chain links TRBV28 with TRBJ1-6, with 11 bases that match TRBD1. There are 14 residues in the CDR3. CDR1 is MDHEN, CDR2 SYDVKM, per germline. The ends lost 11 bases at V and 9 bases at J; junction bases unmatched: 9. The DNA of the CDR3 is TGTGCCGGCGCACACGGGACAGGGGGTTCACCCCTCCACTTT. Its translation: CAGAHGTGGSPLHF.

This clonotype was observed at least ten times. Within a library made for alpha chains, this beta chain is off target, and its count is uninformative. V and J are TRBV15 and TRBJ1-1; TRBD1 is a possible D gene (5 bases). V lost 0 bases and J 8 bases, leaving 10 bases between the germline ends. The CDR3 is 13 residues long. Germline lookup yields CDR1 LNHNV and CDR2 YYDKDF (reference sequence). CDR3: CATSRDPPGEAFF. CDR3 sequence (DNA): TGTGCCACCAGCAGAGATCCCCCAGGGGAAGCTTTCTTT.

This clonotype showed up many times. The library was built for alpha chains, so this beta chain is an off-target read and its size means little. The genes are TRBV6-2 or TRBV6-3 and TRBJ2-4; D may be TRBD1 (5 bases). This CDR3 spans 12 amino acids. The germline gives CDR1 MNHEY, CDR2 SVGEGT. V was clipped by 6 bases and J by 6 bases, with 9 bases between them. CDR3 nucleotide sequence: TGTGCCAGCAGAACCAGGGTAAACATTCAGTACTTC. Its protein product is CASRTRVNIQYF.

This clonotype is labeled as medium-sized. Being off target in a library aimed at alpha chains, this beta chain has a size of little meaning. The chain recombines TRBV5-1 with TRBJ2-3; perhaps TRBD1 as D (5 bases). Between the trimmed V and J ends, which lost 4 bases and 4 bases, there was a span of 10 bases. In germline, CDR1 is SGHRS, CDR2 YFSETQ. The CDR3 covers 13 residues. The CDR3 is CASSEEGADTQYF. CDR3 sequence (DNA): TGCGCCAGCAGCGAGGAAGGGGCAGATACGCAGTATTTT.

This clonotype was recorded many times. Since it is a stray read in a library aimed at alpha chains, this beta chain has a size that is not meaningful. This sequence joins TRBV5-4 and TRBJ1-1; D is perhaps TRBD1 (5 bases). The CDR3 contains 18 residues. Germline V gives CDR1 SGHNT, CDR2 YYREEE (reference sequence). V shed 3 bases and J shed 1 base, with 22 bases lying between them. As DNA, the CDR3 is TGTGCCAGCAGCTCCCATGGAGAGGGGATGAGTAGGAACACTGAAGCTTTCTTT. Its translation is CASSSHGEGMSRNTEAFF.

In this sample, this clonotype turned up many times. This beta chain appears as a stray read in a library generated for alpha chains; its size is not informative. CDR3 coding DNA: TGTGCCAGCTCAACAGTACCGGGACAGGGGCCTGGGGAGCTGTTTTTT. Its translation: CASSTVPGQGPGELFF. V gene TRBV18 combines with J gene TRBJ2-2; 10 bases are a match to TRBD1. Unmatched junction bases numbered 11, after V lost 5 bases and J lost 8 bases. CDR3 length: 16 amino acids. Germline-derived CDR1 and CDR2 are KGHSH and LQKENI.

Judged by abundance, this clonotype is medium-sized. This beta chain is a stray sequence in a library constructed for alpha chains; its clone size is not meaningful. The V and J genes are TRBV24-1 and TRBJ1-2; unclear D gene. CDR3 length equals 14 residues. Germline assignment: CDR1 KGHDR and CDR2 SFDVKD. The ends were cut back, 4 bases at V and 0 bases at J, with 8 bases in the middle. This chain's CDR3 is CATSETGANYGYTF. The DNA for the CDR3 is TGTGCCACCAGTGAAACGGGAGCTAACTATGGCTACACCTTC.

In this sample, this clonotype turned up many times. This beta chain came through as a stray read in a library set up for alpha chains, and its size says little. J is TRBJ1-5 and V is TRBV18, with unresolved D. The germline V gene encodes CDR1 KGHSH and CDR2 LQKENI. This CDR3 contains 13 residues. Between the trimmed V and J ends, which lost 3 bases and 3 bases, there was a span of 6 bases. The CDR3 DNA reads TGTGCCAGCTCACCTGCTTCCAATCAGCCCCAGCATTTT. This sequence encodes CASSPASNQPQHF.

Many counts were recorded for this clonotype. Because the library targeted alpha chains, this beta chain is an off-target read whose size means little. The chain is built from TRBV3-1 and TRBJ2-3; D is unclear. This CDR3 contains 12 residues. Germline CDR1 reads LGHDT; CDR2 reads YNNKEL (reference sequence). Trimming pared 3 bases from V and 3 bases from J, leaving 4 bases between. The CDR3 is CASSHRTDTQYF. In DNA, the CDR3 is TGTGCCAGCAGCCACCGAACAGATACGCAGTATTTT.

In this sample, this clonotype is medium-sized. This beta chain is a stray read from a library made for alpha chains; its abundance is not meaningful. This CDR3 reads CASSVMASSGNTIYF. CDR3 coding DNA: TGTGCCAGCAGCGTAATGGCATCATCGGGAAACACCATATATTTT. V gene TRBV9 combines with J gene TRBJ1-3; D is unclear. The CDR3 has 15 amino acids. Germline lookup yields CDR1 SGDLS and CDR2 YYNGEE. The V and J ends lost 1 base and 4 bases respectively, with 12 bases between them.

This clonotype was recorded at least ten times. This beta chain is off target for a library built for alpha chains, so its abundance means little. Here the CDR3 DNA reads TGTGCCAGCAGCCGACAGGGGGGCGACGAGCAGTACTTC. Its protein product is CASSRQGGDEQYF. V usage is TRBV11-2 and J usage is TRBJ2-7; 9 bases line up with TRBD1. CDR3 length: 13 residues. With 5 bases clipped from V and 5 bases from J, the junction kept 4 bases outside the gene matches. Germline V gene data show CDR1 as SGHAT and CDR2 as FQNNGV. The variable domain in full, with the rest retrieved from reference TRBV11-2 and TRBJ2-7, is EAGVAQSPRYKIIEKRQSVAFWCNPISGHATLYWYQQILGQGPKLLIQFQNNGVVDDSQLPKDRFSAERLKGVDSTLKIQPAKLEDSAVYLCASSRQGGDEQYFGPGTRLTVT.

In this sample, this clonotype turned up many times. Since it is a stray read in a library aimed at alpha chains, this beta chain has a size that is not meaningful. V is TRBV20-1 and J is TRBJ2-1, with D tentatively TRBD2 (5 bases). Germline loops: CDR1 DFQATT, CDR2 SNEGSKA (reference sequence). Trimming took off 0 bases at V and 10 bases at J, with 16 bases between the two ends. The CDR3 spans 14 residues. The CDR3 region has the DNA TGCAGTGCTAGAGATTTCTTCGGGGTTCAGGAGCAGTTCTTC. Protein: CSARDFFGVQEQFF.

In this sample, this clonotype turned up many times. The library was built for alpha chains, so this beta chain is an off-target read and its size means little. The chain carries TRBV27 and TRBJ2-1, with TRBD2 identical over 9 bases. Germline V CDR1 and CDR2: MNHEY, SMNVEV (reference sequence). Germline trimming cut 7 bases from V and 3 bases from J; bases unmatched to any gene: 10. This CDR3 has 16 residues. In DNA form, the CDR3 reads TGTGCCAGCACCCTCGAGGGGCGGGGGGGCTACAATGAGCAGTTCTTC. As protein: CASTLEGRGGYNEQFF.

As to this clonotype: The library was built for alpha chains, so this beta chain is an off-target read and its size means little. J is TRBJ2-1 and V is TRBV7-2; TRBD2 aligns across 7 bases. Germline V lookup: CDR1 SGHTA, CDR2 FQGNSA. The CDR3 has 16 amino acids. Unmatched junction bases numbered 5, after V lost 0 bases and J lost 3 bases. The CDR3 DNA is TGTGCCAGCAGCTTAGCGTCGGCGGGGGACTACAATGAGCAGTTCTTC. Protein product: CASSLASAGDYNEQFF.

This clonotype was detected many times. This beta chain is an off-target read within a library intended for alpha chains, so its frequency means little. The chain uses TRBV28 and TRBJ1-2; the D gene is possibly TRBD1 (6 bases). The germline CDR1 and CDR2 sequences are MDHEN and SYDVKM. Trimming took off 4 bases at V and 8 bases at J, with 23 bases between the two ends. The CDR3 is 16 amino acids. In DNA form, the CDR3 reads TGTGCCAGCAGTTGGGGGCGGGGAAAATCACCGGGCGGCTACACCTTC. It codes for CASSWGRGKSPGGYTF.

This clonotype was found many times. The library was built for alpha chains, so this beta chain is an off-target read and its size means little. The chain couples TRBV7-2 to TRBJ1-6; 7 bases agree with TRBD1. This CDR3 has 14 amino acids. Germline V lookup: CDR1 SGHTA, CDR2 FQGNSA. Germline trimming cut 1 base from V and 8 bases from J; bases unmatched to any gene: 2. CDR3 nucleotide sequence: TGTGCCAGCAGCTTAGACACAGGGGATTCACCCCTCCACTTT. Its protein is CASSLDTGDSPLHF.

This clonotype has a count of ten or more. The size of this beta chain means little, since it is a stray read in a library made for alpha chains. This chain links TRBV19 with TRBJ1-2; the D gene is possibly TRBD1 (6 bases). CDR1 is LNHDA, CDR2 SQIVND, per germline (reference sequence). This CDR3 has 13 amino acids. Trimming removed 4 bases at V and 5 bases at J, with 11 bases between. The CDR3 region has the DNA TGTGCCAGTAGTAGGGGGGCTCGGTATGGCTACACCTTC. Translating gives CASSRGARYGYTF.